A single sample is the source of the 10 T cell receptor beta chains below, sequenced in a study of preoperative IRX-2 immunotherapy in early breast cancer. Assay: immunoSEQ multiplex PCR; the TCRdb copy retains only in-frame clones and omits some. This table has roughly 34,000 clones, roughly 86% appearing once. As for treatment: preoperative locoregional IRX-2 cytokine immunotherapy. Material: tumor tissue, obtained after IRX-2 immunotherapy. Receptor source: a human donor with breast cancer.

The chain combines TRBV11-3 with TRBJ2-1; possibly TRBD2 for D (5 bases). The V gene lost 2 bases and the J gene lost 0 bases, with 14 bases spanning the gap. The germline V gene encodes CDR1 SGHNT and CDR2 YENEEA. This CDR3 has 17 residues. The CDR3 region has the DNA TGTGCCAGCAGCTTATCGGGTAGTGGGAGCTCCTACAATGAGCAGTTCTTC. The encoded protein is CASSLSGSGSSYNEQFF.

The chain employs TRBV6-8 and TRBJ1-1, with D possibly being TRBD1 (6 bases). Trimming left V 7 bases short and J 1 base short, with 10 bases between. CDR3 size: 13 residues. Germline lookup yields CDR1 MNHGY and CDR2 SAAAGT. The CDR3 loop is CASISGENTEAFF. Written as DNA, the CDR3 is TGTGCCAGCATCTCAGGGGAGAACACTGAAGCTTTCTTT.

The rearrangement uses TRBV30 and TRBJ1-2; tentative D call: TRBD1 (6 bases). The CDR3 is 15 residues long. The germline CDR1 and CDR2 sequences are GTSNPN and SVGIG (reference sequence). The V end lost 8 bases, the J end lost 6 bases, and 25 bases lay between the germline ends. The CDR3 protein is CAGASVQGRSHGYTF. In nucleotides, the CDR3 is TGTGCCGGGGCTTCAGTACAGGGACGGAGCCATGGCTACACCTTC. Drawing the rest from reference TRBV30 and TRBJ1-2, the complete variable domain is SQTIHQWPATLVQPVGSPLSLECTVEGTSNPNLYWYRQAAGRGLQLLFYSVGIGQISSEVPQNLSASRPQDRQFILSSKKLLLSDSGFYLCAGASVQGRSHGYTFGSGTRLTVV.

The chain combines TRBV6-8 with TRBJ2-3, with D possibly matching TRBD2 (5 bases). Germline V gives CDR1 MNHGY, CDR2 SAAAGT. V lost 4 bases and J 5 bases, leaving 16 bases between the germline ends. The CDR3 length is 15 residues. The CDR3 loop reads CASSSGSLGRDTQYF. CDR3 coding DNA: TGTGCCAGCAGTTCAGGATCACTAGGAAGAGATACGCAGTATTTT.

This chain uses TRBV30 with TRBJ2-2; 8 bases are shared with TRBD2. In germline, CDR1 is GTSNPN, CDR2 SVGIG (reference sequence). The J segment lost 4 bases and the V segment lost 2 bases, leaving 12 bases of the junction unmatched. This CDR3 spans 17 amino acids. DNA for the CDR3: TGTGCCTGGAGTCCCCCTCAGCGGGGGACCGTCACCGGGGAGCTGTTTTTT. Its protein is CAWSPPQRGTVTGELFF.

V is TRBV19 and J is TRBJ1-5; 8 nucleotides agree with TRBD1. Germline values: CDR1 LNHDA, CDR2 SQIVND (reference sequence). The CDR3 length is 15 residues. V was clipped by 9 bases and J by 6 bases; unmatched bases: 13. For the CDR3, the DNA is TGTGCCAGCGGGACAGGAGACCTCTGGGGTCAGCCCCAGCATTTT. This sequence encodes CASGTGDLWGQPQHF.

The V call is TRBV6-8, the J call TRBJ1-1; no firm D call. The germline V gene encodes CDR1 MNHGY and CDR2 SAAAGT. V lost 0 bases to trimming and J lost 5 bases, with 13 bases between them. This CDR3 is 15 amino acids long. CDR3 in amino acids: CASSYSSDPWTEAFF. The CDR3 DNA is TGTGCCAGCAGTTACTCAAGCGACCCGTGGACTGAAGCTTTCTTT.

The chain employs TRBV15 and TRBJ2-3, with TRBD1 matching 7 bases. There are 15 residues in the CDR3. The junction had 2 bases not matched to a gene; V was cut back by 1 base and J by 1 base. Germline V gene sequence: CDR1 LNHNV, CDR2 YYDKDF (reference sequence). The CDR3 sequence is CATSRGQGGTDTQYF. The CDR3 DNA follows: TGTGCCACCAGCAGAGGCCAGGGGGGCACAGATACGCAGTATTTT. The entire variable domain, with the rest obtained from reference TRBV15 and TRBJ2-3, is as follows: DAMVIQNPRYQVTQFGKPVTLSCSQTLNHNVMYWYQQKSSQAPKLLFHYYDKDFNNEADTPDNFQSRRPNTSFCFLDIRSPGLGDTAMYLCATSRGQGGTDTQYFGPGTRLTVL.

This clone has just one count. V gene TRBV28 combines with J gene TRBJ2-2; 11 positions match TRBD1. The CDR3 sequence is 16 residues long. The V gene end was trimmed by 6 bases and the J gene end by 8 bases; junction bases not matched to a gene: 11. The V gene's germline CDR1 is MDHEN and CDR2 SYDVKM. CDR3 sequence: CASRTTGTGGYGELFF. The CDR3 DNA sequence: TGTGCCAGCAGAACGACCGGGACAGGGGGATATGGGGAGCTGTTTTTT.

V and J are TRBV6-7 and TRBJ1-2; D gene uncertain. TRBV6-7 has ORF status, its function being uncertain. This CDR3 has 12 residues. V was trimmed by 10 bases and J by 4 bases, leaving 13 bases between them. The CDR3: CAIGREAYGYTF. The DNA of the CDR3 is TGTGCCATAGGGAGGGAGGCCTATGGCTACACCTTC.